This T cell receptor (beta chain) was sequenced during a study of CD8+CD57+ T cells in acquired aplastic anemia. Selection for sequencing was limited to patients who had shown CD8+CD57+ cell expansion by flow cytometry. With 3 bases removed from V and 7 bases from J, the gap between germline ends came to 15 bases. Germline assignment: CDR1 LNHDA and CDR2 SQIVND (reference sequence). The CDR3 runs to 14 residues. Genomic DNA, the template, was used for profiling of the TCR beta VDJ and CDR3. In TCRdb, the reads were re-called with MiXCR into one record per CDR3 protein. The profile covers about 470,000 distinct CDR3 sequences, with approximately 33% appearing a single time and 0.75% to 0.95% taken by the ten largest.

This sequence joins TRBV19 and TRBJ2-5; TRBD2 might be the D (6 bases). The clonotype was recovered from a human donor with aplastic anemia. Sequencing was carried out using sorted CD4+, CD8+, or CD8+CD57+ T cells (not recorded which) from PBMCs. CDR3 sequence: CASSIRRDAGTQYF. The CDR3, as DNA: TGTGCCAGTAGTATCCGGCGGGATGCGGGGACCCAGTACTTC. Complete variable domain (other parts from reference TRBV19 and TRBJ2-5): DGGITQSPKYLFRKEGQNVTLSCEQNLNHDAMYWYRQDPGQGLRLIYYSQIVNDFQKGDIAEGYSVSREKKESFPLTVTSAQKNPTAFYLCASSIRRDAGTQYFGPGTRLLVL.